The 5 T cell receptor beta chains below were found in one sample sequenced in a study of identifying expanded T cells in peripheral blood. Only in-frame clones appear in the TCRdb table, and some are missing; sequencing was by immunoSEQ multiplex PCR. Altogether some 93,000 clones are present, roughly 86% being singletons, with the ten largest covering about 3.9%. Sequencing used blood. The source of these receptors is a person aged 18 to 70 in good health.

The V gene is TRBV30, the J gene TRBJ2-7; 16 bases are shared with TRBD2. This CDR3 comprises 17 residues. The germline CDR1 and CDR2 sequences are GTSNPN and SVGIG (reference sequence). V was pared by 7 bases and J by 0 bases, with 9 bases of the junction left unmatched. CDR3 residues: CALGGTSGRGSSYEQYF. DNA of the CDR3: TGTGCCTTAGGAGGGACTAGCGGGAGGGGAAGCTCCTACGAGCAGTACTTC.

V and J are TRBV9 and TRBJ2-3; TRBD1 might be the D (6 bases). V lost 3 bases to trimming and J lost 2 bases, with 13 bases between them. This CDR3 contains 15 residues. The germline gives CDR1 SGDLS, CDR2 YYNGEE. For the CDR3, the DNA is TGTGCCAGCAGCGCTTCATGGACAGTCACAGATACGCAGTATTTT. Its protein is CASSASWTVTDTQYF.

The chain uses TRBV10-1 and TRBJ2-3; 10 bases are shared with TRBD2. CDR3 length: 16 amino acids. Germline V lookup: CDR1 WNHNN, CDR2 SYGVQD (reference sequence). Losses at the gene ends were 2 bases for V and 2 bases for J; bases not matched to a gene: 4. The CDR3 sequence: CASSEQRGGYTDTQYF. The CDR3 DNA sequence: TGCGCCAGCAGTGAGCAGCGGGGGGGATACACAGATACGCAGTATTTT.

CDR3 region: CASSSGGDGGELFF. CDR3 DNA: TGCGCCAGCAGCTCGGGGGGCGACGGCGGGGAGCTGTTTTTT. This chain uses TRBV5-1 with TRBJ2-2, with D possibly matching TRBD2 (7 bases). Germline values: CDR1 SGHRS, CDR2 YFSETQ. The V end lost 3 bases, the J end lost 7 bases, and 13 bases lay between the germline ends. The CDR3 runs to 14 residues.

The CDR3 nucleotides are TGTGCCAGCAGCCAAGAGCGGGGGGGCCAAGAGACCCAGTACTTC. Protein product: CASSQERGGQETQYF. V gene TRBV4-2 combines with J gene TRBJ2-5; 9 bases match TRBD2. The CDR3 contains 15 residues. Germline V gene data show CDR1 as LGHNA and CDR2 as YNFKEQ. Germline trimming cut 0 bases from V and 1 base from J; bases unmatched to any gene: 0.